This T cell receptor (beta chain) was retrieved from a study of radiation and T cells in renal cell carcinoma. V lost 3 bases to trimming and J lost 1 base, with 9 bases between them. Germline values: CDR1 MNHEY, CDR2 SMNVEV (reference sequence). The CDR3 loop spans 14 amino acids. Time point of the sample: blood 4 weeks post-SBRT, at nephrectomy. This sample's treatment: 15 Gy SBRT to primary tumor, nephrectomy 4 weeks later. Clear cell pathology was present in this patient's renal cell carcinoma. The table came from immunoSEQ multiplex PCR; TCRdb's copy has only in-frame clones and leaves some out. The table shows fewer than 85,000 clones, with roughly nine tenths occurring only once.

The sample in question was blood, obtained from a patient whose treatment included radiotherapy and nephrectomy. The TCR was taken from a woman aged 65 to 85 with renal cell carcinoma. The chain recombines TRBV27 with TRBJ1-1, with a possible D match to TRBD1 (5 bases). The CDR3 coding sequence is TGTGCCAGCAGTTTTAGGGGCTCGAACACTGAAGCTTTCTTT. Encoded protein: CASSFRGSNTEAFF.